This is a list of T cell receptor beta chains from one sample in a study of blood T cell repertoires in COVID-19. Sequenced by immunoSEQ multiplex PCR; TCRdb stores in-frame clones only, minus some. The table lists some 57,000 clones, over 85% of them singletons. Source material: peripheral blood. These receptors were taken from a human donor in a cohort sampled during active COVID-19. The CDR3 runs from the conserved cysteine through the conserved F or W. The D gene is left open where the match is weak. Rows may omit the clone size; those that give it use once, few, many or a size class.

d_call: NA
v_call: TRBV21-1
j_call: TRBJ2-1
clone_size: NA
cdr3_nt: TGTGCCAGCAGCAACGGACTAGCTAAGAACAATGAGCAGTTCTTC
cdr3_aa: CASSNGLAKNNEQFF

d_call: NA
v_call: TRBV27
j_call: TRBJ1-2
clone_size: NA
cdr3_nt: TGTGCCAGCAGTTTACAGTCGGGGGGGGGCTGGGGCTACACCTTC
cdr3_aa: CASSLQSGGGWGYTF

d_call: NA
v_call: TRBV7-8
j_call: TRBJ1-1
clone_size: NA
cdr3_nt: TGTGCCAGCAGCCAACGGGGCACTGAAGCTTTCTTT
cdr3_aa: CASSQRGTEAFF

d_call: TRBD2
v_call: TRBV2
j_call: TRBJ2-5
clone_size: NA
cdr3_nt: TGTGCCAGCAGTGCGCTAGCGGGAGGAGGGGCAGAGACCCAGTACTTC
cdr3_aa: CASSALAGGGAETQYF

d_call: NA
v_call: TRBV24-1
j_call: TRBJ1-5
clone_size: NA
cdr3_nt: TGTGCCACCCCCCACGAGGGCGGTAAACAGCCCCAGCATTTT
cdr3_aa: CATPHEGGKQPQHF

d_call: NA
v_call: TRBV7-2
j_call: TRBJ2-1
clone_size: NA
cdr3_nt: TGTGCCAGCAGCTCCCAGACGGTTCAGAGGAAGCAGTTCTTC
cdr3_aa: CASSSQTVQRKQFF

d_call: TRBD1
v_call: TRBV7-9
j_call: TRBJ2-5
clone_size: NA
cdr3_nt: TGTGCCAGCAGCTCTGGACAGGATTGGGAGACCCAGTACTTC
cdr3_aa: CASSSGQDWETQYF

d_call: TRBD2
v_call: TRBV11-2
j_call: TRBJ2-3
clone_size: few
cdr3_nt: TGTGCCAGCAGCTTAGATCGCCCTTGGGGGAGGGCCACAGATACGCAGTATTTT
cdr3_aa: CASSLDRPWGRATDTQYF

d_call: TRBD2
v_call: TRBV4-3
j_call: TRBJ2-7
clone_size: NA
cdr3_nt: TGCGCCAGCAGCCCATCGGGGGGGTACCCCTCCTACGAGCAGTACTTC
cdr3_aa: CASSPSGGYPSYEQYF

d_call: NA
v_call: TRBV30
j_call: TRBJ1-5
clone_size: NA
cdr3_nt: TGTGCCCTCGGACAATCGGGCAATCAGCCCCAGCATTTT
cdr3_aa: CALGQSGNQPQHF

d_call: NA
v_call: TRBV9
j_call: TRBJ2-5
clone_size: NA
cdr3_nt: TGTGCCAGCAGCGTAGCCCCTTCGCGAGGGGAGACCCAGTACTTC
cdr3_aa: CASSVAPSRGETQYF

d_call: TRBD2
v_call: TRBV5-1
j_call: TRBJ2-3
clone_size: NA
cdr3_nt: TGCGCCAGCAGCGTCGGTACTAGCGCCACAGATACGCAGTATTTT
cdr3_aa: CASSVGTSATDTQYF

d_call: TRBD1
v_call: TRBV9
j_call: TRBJ2-5
clone_size: once
cdr3_nt: TGTGCCAGCAGCGTAGTAACAGGGGGAGAGACCCAGTACTTC
cdr3_aa: CASSVVTGGETQYF

d_call: NA
v_call: TRBV5-1
j_call: TRBJ1-4
clone_size: NA
cdr3_nt: TGCGCCAGCAGCTTGGGAAGGGGCGGGATTGGTGAAAAACTGTTTTTT
cdr3_aa: CASSLGRGGIGEKLFF

d_call: NA
v_call: TRBV3-1/TRBV3-2
j_call: TRBJ2-7
clone_size: NA
cdr3_nt: TGTGCCAGCAGCCCGGAAAGGACATTCTCCTACGAGCAGTACTTC
cdr3_aa: CASSPERTFSYEQYF

d_call: TRBD1
v_call: TRBV6-1
j_call: TRBJ1-5
clone_size: NA
cdr3_nt: TGTGCCAGCAGTGAAAGGCAGGGGGCGGTTTTATATCAGCCCCAGCATTTT
cdr3_aa: CASSERQGAVLYQPQHF

d_call: NA
v_call: TRBV6-5
j_call: TRBJ1-2
clone_size: NA
cdr3_nt: TGTGCCAGCAGTTACCAGTTGGGAGCTAACTATGGCTACACCTTC
cdr3_aa: CASSYQLGANYGYTF

d_call: TRBD2
v_call: TRBV7-3
j_call: TRBJ2-2
clone_size: NA
cdr3_nt: TGTGCCAGCAGCCAAGCGGGAGCCCGGGAGCTGTTTTTT
cdr3_aa: CASSQAGARELFF

d_call: NA
v_call: TRBV5-1
j_call: TRBJ1-1
clone_size: NA
cdr3_nt: TGCGCCAGCAGCATCACTCAGGGGAACACTGAAGCTTTCTTT
cdr3_aa: CASSITQGNTEAFF

d_call: NA
v_call: TRBV5-1
j_call: TRBJ2-7
clone_size: NA
cdr3_nt: TGCGCCAGCAGCCCCTCCTGGAGAAGCTCCTACGAGCAGTACTTC
cdr3_aa: CASSPSWRSSYEQYF

d_call: NA
v_call: TRBV12-5
j_call: TRBJ2-1
clone_size: NA
cdr3_nt: TGTGCTAGTGCCGGGACACAATTTACCTACAATGAGCAGTTCTTC
cdr3_aa: CASAGTQFTYNEQFF

d_call: NA
v_call: TRBV6-5
j_call: TRBJ2-2
clone_size: NA
cdr3_nt: TGTGCCAGCAGTAAGATGGGGGCCCTCCCCGGGGAGCTGTTTTTT
cdr3_aa: CASSKMGALPGELFF

d_call: TRBD2
v_call: TRBV18
j_call: TRBJ2-3
clone_size: once
cdr3_nt: TGTGCCAGCTTCACCGGTATTAGCGGGGGGGAAGATACGCAGTATTTT
cdr3_aa: CASFTGISGGEDTQYF

d_call: NA
v_call: TRBV15
j_call: TRBJ2-2
clone_size: NA
cdr3_nt: TGTGCCACCAGCAGAGAGGCTAGAAGCGGGGAGCTGTTTTTT
cdr3_aa: CATSREARSGELFF

d_call: NA
v_call: TRBV6-5
j_call: TRBJ1-2
clone_size: NA
cdr3_nt: TGTGCCAGCAGTTACACGCGGGGCGGCTACACCTTC
cdr3_aa: CASSYTRGGYTF

d_call: TRBD1
v_call: TRBV9
j_call: TRBJ1-3
clone_size: NA
cdr3_nt: TGTGCCAGCAGCCTCCGACAGGGGGCAACTGGAAACACCATATATTTT
cdr3_aa: CASSLRQGATGNTIYF

d_call: NA
v_call: TRBV5-1
j_call: TRBJ1-2
clone_size: many
cdr3_nt: TGCGCCAGCAGCTTCGTCAGGGAGGGCGGCTACACCTTC
cdr3_aa: CASSFVREGGYTF

d_call: NA
v_call: TRBV18
j_call: TRBJ2-3
clone_size: NA
cdr3_nt: TGTGCCAGCTCACCACCGGCCCCCCGGGGACAACATACGCAGTATTTT
cdr3_aa: CASSPPAPRGQHTQYF

d_call: NA
v_call: TRBV9
j_call: TRBJ1-2
clone_size: NA
cdr3_nt: TGTGCCAGCAGCGTAGGAAGCAGTGAGACTATAAAATATGGCTACACCTTC
cdr3_aa: CASSVGSSETIKYGYTF

d_call: TRBD2
v_call: TRBV12-5
j_call: TRBJ2-1
clone_size: NA
cdr3_nt: TGTGCTAGTGGTCCCGGGGGGTCACGGGGAGTGAGGGAGCAGTTCTTC
cdr3_aa: CASGPGGSRGVREQFF

d_call: NA
v_call: TRBV12-3/TRBV12-4
j_call: TRBJ1-5
clone_size: NA
cdr3_nt: TGTGCCAGCAGTTCACTTCAGCCCCAGCATTTT
cdr3_aa: CASSSLQPQHF

d_call: NA
v_call: TRBV7-3
j_call: TRBJ2-3
clone_size: NA
cdr3_nt: TGTGCCAGCAGCCCATCCATCGGGGGAGATACGCAGTATTTT
cdr3_aa: CASSPSIGGDTQYF

d_call: NA
v_call: TRBV5-1
j_call: TRBJ2-5
clone_size: NA
cdr3_nt: TGCGCCAGCAGCTCCTACAGGGCCCAAGAGACCCAGTACTTC
cdr3_aa: CASSSYRAQETQYF

d_call: NA
v_call: TRBV19
j_call: TRBJ2-7
clone_size: few
cdr3_nt: TGTGCCAGTAGTATTTCTAGGTCCTACGAGCAGTACTTC
cdr3_aa: CASSISRSYEQYF

d_call: NA
v_call: TRBV2
j_call: TRBJ1-5
clone_size: NA
cdr3_nt: TGTGCCAGCAGTGAAGCGCGGGGTAACCAGCCCCAGCATTTT
cdr3_aa: CASSEARGNQPQHF

d_call: NA
v_call: TRBV6-2/TRBV6-3
j_call: TRBJ2-6
clone_size: NA
cdr3_nt: TGTGCCAGCAGTTACTCGTCCAGGGGAGTGGCCAACGTCCTGACTTTC
cdr3_aa: CASSYSSRGVANVLTF

d_call: NA
v_call: TRBV28
j_call: TRBJ1-1
clone_size: NA
cdr3_nt: TGTGCCAGCAGTCTCCCCTCGGGGGGGGTACTGAACACTGAAGCTTTCTTT
cdr3_aa: CASSLPSGGVLNTEAFF

d_call: TRBD1
v_call: TRBV5-5
j_call: TRBJ1-2
clone_size: NA
cdr3_nt: TGTGCCAGCAGCTCGGCCGGGACAGGGGGCTCTGGCTACACCTTC
cdr3_aa: CASSSAGTGGSGYTF

d_call: TRBD2
v_call: TRBV10-1
j_call: TRBJ2-7
clone_size: few
cdr3_nt: TGCGCCAGCAGCAGGACTAGCGGGGACCGCTACGAGCAGTACTTC
cdr3_aa: CASSRTSGDRYEQYF

d_call: TRBD1
v_call: TRBV7-2
j_call: TRBJ1-2
clone_size: NA
cdr3_nt: TGTGCCAGCAGCTTAGGTGGGACAGGATATGGCTACACCTTC
cdr3_aa: CASSLGGTGYGYTF

d_call: TRBD2
v_call: TRBV7-9
j_call: TRBJ2-5
clone_size: NA
cdr3_nt: TGTGCCAGCAGCTTAAGCGGGGTCAAAATTGGGGAGACCCAGTACTTC
cdr3_aa: CASSLSGVKIGETQYF

d_call: TRBD2
v_call: TRBV3-1/TRBV3-2
j_call: TRBJ2-3
clone_size: NA
cdr3_nt: TGTGCCAGCAGCCAGGGGGGGACAGATACGCAGTATTTT
cdr3_aa: CASSQGGTDTQYF

d_call: NA
v_call: TRBV2
j_call: TRBJ1-2
clone_size: NA
cdr3_nt: TGTGCCAGCAATCAGAAAACAGACTATGGCTACACCTTC
cdr3_aa: CASNQKTDYGYTF

d_call: NA
v_call: TRBV5-1
j_call: TRBJ1-1
clone_size: NA
cdr3_nt: TGCGCCACCTCCCTACAGGGAAACACTGAAGCTTTCTTT
cdr3_aa: CATSLQGNTEAFF

d_call: NA
v_call: TRBV6-2/TRBV6-3
j_call: TRBJ2-6
clone_size: NA
cdr3_nt: TGTGCCAGCAGTCCAGGCGGGGTCGAGAGAGGGGCCAACGTCCTGACTTTC
cdr3_aa: CASSPGGVERGANVLTF

d_call: NA
v_call: TRBV12-3/TRBV12-4
j_call: TRBJ1-3
clone_size: NA
cdr3_nt: TGTGCCAGCAGTTTCCGTGGAAACACCATATATTTT
cdr3_aa: CASSFRGNTIYF

d_call: NA
v_call: TRBV19
j_call: TRBJ1-2
clone_size: NA
cdr3_nt: TGTGCCAGTAGTCCCCAGGCAGGTAGCTATGGCTACACCTTC
cdr3_aa: CASSPQAGSYGYTF

d_call: TRBD2
v_call: TRBV28
j_call: TRBJ2-3
clone_size: NA
cdr3_nt: TGTGCCAGCACCGTAGCGGGGGCTTACACAGATACGCAGTATTTT
cdr3_aa: CASTVAGAYTDTQYF

d_call: NA
v_call: TRBV28
j_call: TRBJ2-5
clone_size: NA
cdr3_nt: TGTGCCAGCAGTACGCGGACAGTGGGCGAGACCCAGTACTTC
cdr3_aa: CASSTRTVGETQYF

d_call: TRBD2
v_call: TRBV7-6
j_call: TRBJ2-7
clone_size: NA
cdr3_nt: TGTGCCAGCAGCTTAGGAGGCGGGGGGGCCTACGAGCAGTACTTC
cdr3_aa: CASSLGGGGAYEQYF

d_call: NA
v_call: TRBV7-9
j_call: TRBJ2-2
clone_size: once
cdr3_nt: TGTGCCAGCAGCGAGCGCACAGGGCAAACTCACGCCGGGGAGCTGTTTTTT
cdr3_aa: CASSERTGQTHAGELFF

d_call: NA
v_call: TRBV5-1
j_call: TRBJ2-3
clone_size: NA
cdr3_nt: TGCGCCAGCAGCTTGATCGGGGAGAGCACAGATACGCAGTATTTT
cdr3_aa: CASSLIGESTDTQYF

d_call: NA
v_call: TRBV5-6
j_call: TRBJ2-2
clone_size: NA
cdr3_nt: TGTGCCAGCAGCCTCCCCCCCGGGGAGCTGTTTTTT
cdr3_aa: CASSLPPGELFF